This T cell receptor (beta chain) was captured in a study of blood T cells in healthy people across ages. Deletions cut 1 base from V and 2 bases from J, with 12 bases between. The CDR3 totals 15 residues. Germline loops: CDR1 SGHTA, CDR2 FQGNSA. A second PCR, run for roughly 7 to 12 cycles, used a sample-barcoded 5' primer plus a J-beta primer mix. TCRdb re-derived calls from the 5' RACE reads in MiXCR, one entry per CDR3 protein. The top ten clones hold more than 15% of a sample with roughly 640,000 distinct CDR3 sequences, about 30% of them seen once. The sequenced sample was blood. The TCR originated in a woman older than 75 in good health. The genes are TRBV7-2 and TRBJ2-7; no firm D call. CDR3 nucleotides: TGTGCCAGCAGCTTAGTGCGGCACCCGGCCTACGAGCAGTACTTC. Amino acid sequence: CASSLVRHPAYEQYF.